A selection of T cell receptor beta chains follows, all from one sample in a study of T-cell reconstitution after alpha-beta-depleted transplantation in children. TCRdb re-called the PCR reads through MiXCR, storing one row per CDR3 protein. There are hundreds of thousands of distinct CDR3 sequences in the sample; roughly 11% occur only once, and 28% lies in the top ten. The sample consisted of PBMCs, taken before TCRalphabeta/CD19-depleted stem cell transplant. These receptors were taken from a child less than two years old with acute myeloid leukemia, due to receive a stem cell transplant. CDR3s include the opening cysteine and the closing phenylalanine or tryptophan. The D gene is left open where the match is weak. Clone sizes are given selectively: once, few, many, or a class where the clone is expanded.

j_call v_call clone_size d_call cdr3_nt cdr3_aa
TRBJ1-4 TRBV20-1 many . TGCAGTGCTAGAGGACAGGCGCTTAATGAAAAACTGTTTTTT CSARGQALNEKLFF
TRBJ2-3 TRBV4-3 . . TGCGCCAGCAGCCCCTCCGGCGGGGGCACAGATACGCAGTATTTT CASSPSGGGTDTQYF
TRBJ2-1 TRBV11-2 many . TGTGCCAGCAGCTTAGGGGGCGTGCAGTTCTTC CASSLGGVQFF
TRBJ2-7 TRBV5-1 . TRBD1 TGCGCCACCACATTTGGACAGGGGGCAAGGCACGAGCAGTACTTC CATTFGQGARHEQYF
TRBJ1-1 TRBV12-3/TRBV12-4 . . TGTGCCAGCACTCACCCTACGGTGAACACTGAAGCTTTCTTT CASTHPTVNTEAFF
TRBJ2-1 TRBV7-9 . TRBD2 TGTGCCAGCAGCTTTCGGCGGGAGGTTGTTGAGCAGTTCTTC CASSFRREVVEQFF
TRBJ1-1 TRBV7-8 many . TGTGCCAGCAGCCCGCTCGGGTATATGAACACTGAAGCTTTCTTT CASSPLGYMNTEAFF
TRBJ2-7 TRBV19 . . TGTGCCAGTAGTATAACCGGGACCACCTACGAGCAGTACTTC CASSITGTTYEQYF
TRBJ1-1 TRBV12-3/TRBV12-4 many TRBD1 TGTGCCAGCAGCGAACAGGGGGCTTATACTGAAGCTTTCTTT CASSEQGAYTEAFF
TRBJ2-7 TRBV13 many . TGTGCCAGCAGCTTAAGCGGCGGGTCCTACGAGCAGTACTTC CASSLSGGSYEQYF
TRBJ2-1 TRBV18 many TRBD2 TGTGCCAGCTCATCCCGCCCGACTAGCGGGAAGAATGAGCAGTTCTTC CASSSRPTSGKNEQFF
TRBJ2-1 TRBV4-1 few . TGCGCCAGCAGCCTTCGAACGCCAAGGGAGGGGGGAATTTATGTTGAGCAGTTCTTC CASSLRTPREGGIYVEQFF
TRBJ1-4 TRBV27 many . TGTGCCAGCGCGGCTAAAGACCTAAAGGGACACCCCCAGAATGAAAAACTGTTTTTT CASAAKDLKGHPQNEKLFF
TRBJ2-2 TRBV11-2 . TRBD2 TGTGCCAGCACCAGAAAGCGGGGCTCGAGCGGGGAGCTGTTTTTT CASTRKRGSSGELFF
TRBJ1-2 TRBV20-1 many . TGCAGTGCGCCCAGGGACTATGGCTACACCTTC CSAPRDYGYTF
TRBJ2-7 TRBV7-8 many . TGTGCCAGCAGTCCAGTGGGGGGAGTGTACTCCTACGAGCAGTACTTC CASSPVGGVYSYEQYF
TRBJ1-3 TRBV19 many . TGTGCCAGTAGTATACGGTACTCTGGAAACACCATATATTTT CASSIRYSGNTIYF
TRBJ2-3 TRBV7-2 many . TGTGCCAGCTCACGTCGAACTACGGATACGCAGTATTTT CASSRRTTDTQYF
TRBJ1-4 TRBV20-1 many TRBD1 TGCAGTGCTAGAAATGTACAGGGGGCAACTGAAAAACTGTTTTTT CSARNVQGATEKLFF
TRBJ1-2 TRBV29-1 many TRBD1 TGCAGCGTTGAACCTGACAGGGGATTTGGTTACACCTTC CSVEPDRGFGYTF
TRBJ2-7 TRBV20-1 many . TGCAGTGCTCCTCACAGGGTCACCTACGAGCAGTACTTC CSAPHRVTYEQYF
TRBJ1-1 TRBV5-1 many TRBD1 TGCGCCAGCAGCTTCAGGGGGCAGGACACTGAAGCTTTCTTT CASSFRGQDTEAFF
TRBJ2-1 TRBV20-1 many TRBD1 TGCAGTGCTAGAGATTTGAGGGGGCAATACAATGAGCAGTTCTTC CSARDLRGQYNEQFF
TRBJ2-1 TRBV7-2 many TRBD2 TGTGCCAGCAGCTTCGCGGGGGAGGGGTCGGAGTTCTTC CASSFAGEGSEFF
TRBJ2-2 TRBV20-1 few . TGCAGTGCTAAACGGGACACCGGGGAGCTGTTTTTT CSAKRDTGELFF
TRBJ2-7 TRBV12-3/TRBV12-4 many TRBD2 TGTGCCAGCAGTTTAGCGTGGGCCCTAGCGGAGCACACCTACGAGCAGTACTTC CASSLAWALAEHTYEQYF
TRBJ2-7 TRBV6-6 . . TGTGCCAGCAGTTACTCGGCCGAGCAGTACTTC CASSYSAEQYF
TRBJ2-5 TRBV5-1 many TRBD2 TGCGCCAGCAGCTTAAACGGGAGGATTCAAGAGACCCAGTACTTC CASSLNGRIQETQYF
TRBJ2-2 TRBV6-2/TRBV6-3 many TRBD2 TGTGCCAGCACCCGACTAGCGGCAAACACCGGGGAGCTGTTTTTT CASTRLAANTGELFF
TRBJ2-7 TRBV20-1 few . TGCAGTGCTAGAGATCCGGTTAGAGGCGAGCAGTACTTC CSARDPVRGEQYF
TRBJ1-5 TRBV6-2/TRBV6-3 many . TGTGCCAGCAGTTACGACGTAGATAGCAATCAGCCCCAGCATTTT CASSYDVDSNQPQHF
TRBJ2-5 TRBV3-1 many . TGTGCCAGCAGCCAGCCCCGTGCGACCCAGTACTTC CASSQPRATQYF
TRBJ2-1 TRBV20-1 many . TGCAGTGCTAAACCCGGACTCAACAATGAGCAGTTCTTC CSAKPGLNNEQFF
TRBJ1-6 TRBV11-3 few . TGTGCCAGCAGCTTCTCGGATTCACCCCTCCACTTT CASSFSDSPLHF
TRBJ2-1 TRBV6-5 many TRBD2 TGTGCCAGCGCCCGTTTAGCGGGAGTAATCTACAATGAGCAGTTCTTC CASARLAGVIYNEQFF
TRBJ1-4 TRBV6-1 many TRBD1 TGTGCCAGCAGCCCCACAGGGGATGAAAAACTGTTTTTT CASSPTGDEKLFF
TRBJ1-1 TRBV28 many . TGTGCCAGCAGTTTCCCGTGGGGGAACACTGAAGCTTTCTTT CASSFPWGNTEAFF
TRBJ2-1 TRBV21-1 many . TGTGCCAGCAGCACAGGGACAGGGTATTACAATGAGCAGTTCTTC CASSTGTGYYNEQFF
TRBJ2-1 TRBV20-1 many TRBD2 TGCAGTGCGACCCCTAGCGGGAGTGGGGATGAGCAGTTCTTC CSATPSGSGDEQFF
TRBJ2-1 TRBV28 few . TGTGCCAGCAGTTTGGGGGGGGGCGGGACAGGACGGAACAATGAGCAGTTCTTC CASSLGGGGTGRNNEQFF
TRBJ1-3 TRBV20-1 many . TGCAGTGCCTCCCGGGGGGTCGGAAACACCATATATTTT CSASRGVGNTIYF